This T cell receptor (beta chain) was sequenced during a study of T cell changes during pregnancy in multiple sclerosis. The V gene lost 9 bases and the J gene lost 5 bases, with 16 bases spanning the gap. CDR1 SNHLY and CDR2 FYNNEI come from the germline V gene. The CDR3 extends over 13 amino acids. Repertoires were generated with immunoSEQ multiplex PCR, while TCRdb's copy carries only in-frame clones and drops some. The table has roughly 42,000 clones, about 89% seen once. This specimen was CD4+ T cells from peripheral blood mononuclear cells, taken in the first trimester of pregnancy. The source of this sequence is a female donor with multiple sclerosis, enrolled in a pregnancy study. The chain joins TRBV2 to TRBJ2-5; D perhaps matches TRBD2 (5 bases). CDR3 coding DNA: TGTGCCAGTAGAAGCGGAGTCGGGGAGACCCAGTACTTC. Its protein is CASRSGVGETQYF.